This TCR beta chain came from a study of OX40 agonist ivuxolimab in advanced cancers. Study as a whole: Across the patients, intravenous ivuxolimab was delivered every 2 weeks at 0.01 to 10 mg/kg.

The sample holds one count of this clone. The CDR3 is made up of 12 amino acids. Germline V gene sequence: CDR1 ENHRY, CDR2 SYGVKD. The germline V and J ends were trimmed by 3 bases and 7 bases, with 9 bases remaining between them. Using immunoSEQ multiplex PCR, the repertoire was profiled, and TCRdb retains in-frame clones only, with some absent. The sample lists just over 90,000 clones, under 95% occurring once. Sampling of blood occurred at baseline, cycle 4 day 1, and cycle 7 day 1. The specimen comprised CD4+ or CD8+ T cells sorted from blood, sampled in a trial of the OX40 agonist ivuxolimab. This receptor was obtained from an adult with an advanced solid tumor such as melanoma, head and neck, liver or kidney cancer. The chain combines TRBV10-3 with TRBJ1-2; D remains unclear. This chain's CDR3 is CAISDQDPGYTF. CDR3 nucleotides: TGTGCCATCAGTGATCAGGACCCTGGCTACACCTTC.